Following are 5 T cell receptor beta chains from one sample sequenced in a study of shared clonotypes between healthy human individuals. Measured with immunoSEQ multiplex PCR; TCRdb has only the in-frame clones, and not every one. The data hold about 600,000 clones, with approximately 97% observed a single time. The sequencing sample was made of naive CD4+ T cells sorted from blood. Subset given: CD45RA+ positively selected. These receptors were taken from a woman younger than 45 in good health.

V is TRBV10-3 and J is TRBJ2-7; no firm D call. V lost 6 bases, J lost 12 bases, and 15 bases lay in between. CDR1 and CDR2 from the germline V gene are ENHRY and SYGVKD. The CDR3 consists of 11 residues. The CDR3 DNA sequence: TGTGCCATCAGCCTCGGGCCCTATCCGTACTTC. Encoded protein: CAISLGPYPYF.

The chain joins TRBV11-3 to TRBJ2-7, with TRBD2 matching 14 bases. Trimming removed 5 bases from V and 5 bases from J; junction bases left unmatched: 5. The germline CDR1 and CDR2 sequences are SGHNT and YENEEA. The CDR3 consists of 15 residues. DNA for the CDR3: TGTGCCAGCAGCAAGACTAGCGGGAGGGCGCACGAGCAGTACTTC. This translates into CASSKTSGRAHEQYF.

V and J are TRBV30 and TRBJ1-2; possible D gene TRBD1, 5 bases. Trimming left V 2 bases short and J 4 bases short, with 11 bases between. The CDR3 has 13 amino acids. The germline V gene has CDR1 GTSNPN and CDR2 SVGIG (reference sequence). The CDR3: CAWSPQGPYGYTF. The CDR3 bases are TGTGCCTGGAGTCCTCAGGGTCCCTATGGCTACACCTTC.

A note on this clone: Relative to the germline gene, one junction end is altered; a read error may explain this. The V call is TRBV5-6, the J call TRBJ1-3; the D is unclear. CDR3 length: 12 residues. In germline, CDR1 is SGHDT, CDR2 YYEEEE. CDR3 amino acids: CASSTKAPPIIF. The CDR3 nucleotides read TGTGCCAGCAGCACCAAGGCCCCTCCCATAATTTTT.

This clone was detected once. The chain recombines TRBV9 with TRBJ2-3; 11 bases match TRBD2. Trimming took 0 bases from V and 5 from J; bases not matched to a gene: 14. CDR3 size: 19 residues. CDR1 and CDR2 (germline): SGDLS, YYNGEE. The CDR3 loop is CASSVGASGRPTHQDTQYF. Written as DNA, the CDR3 is TGTGCCAGCAGCGTAGGGGCTAGCGGGAGGCCAACGCACCAAGATACGCAGTATTTT.